Reported below is one TCR beta chain. The antigen remains unidentified. CDR1 is SGDLS, CDR2 YYNGEE, per germline. V was pared by 3 bases and J by 0 bases, with 11 bases of the junction left unmatched. There are 18 residues in the CDR3. The data were taken from a study of cytomegalovirus exposure and HLA in healthy donors. Study summary: The roughly 660 first-cohort repertoires shared a platform with the approximately 120 validation repertoires, as reported in a later analysis.

Whole-study results and caveats: The investigators catalogued 150 to 200 TCR beta chains as cytomegalovirus-associated. CMV antigen specificity was confirmed in vitro for a few CMV-associated chains. The tendency of first-cohort TCR clusters to co-occur in the 120 or so validation repertoires was identified by a subsequent analysis.

Only in-frame clones appear in the TCRdb table, and some are missing; sequencing was by immunoSEQ multiplex PCR. This sample carries roughly 130,000 clones, just under 90% of them seen once, and the ten largest clones take approximately 3.3%. The sequencing sample was made of PBMCs. V is TRBV9 and J is TRBJ2-1; 8 nucleotides match TRBD2. The clonotype was recovered from a man aged 30 to 39 in good health and CMV-seronegative. CDR3 sequence reads: CASSALPSGGSSYNEQFF. The DNA for the CDR3 is TGTGCCAGCAGCGCACTCCCCAGCGGGGGAAGCTCCTACAATGAGCAGTTCTTC.